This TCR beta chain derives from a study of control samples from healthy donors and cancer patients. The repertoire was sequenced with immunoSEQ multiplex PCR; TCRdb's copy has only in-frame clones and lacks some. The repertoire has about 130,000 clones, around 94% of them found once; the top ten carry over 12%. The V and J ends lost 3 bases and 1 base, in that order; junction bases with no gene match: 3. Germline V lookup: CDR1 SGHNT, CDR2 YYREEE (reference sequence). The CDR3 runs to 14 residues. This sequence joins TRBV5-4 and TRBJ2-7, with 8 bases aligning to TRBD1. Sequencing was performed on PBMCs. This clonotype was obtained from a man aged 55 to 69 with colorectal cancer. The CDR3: CASSSDRVSYEQYF. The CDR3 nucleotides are TGTGCCAGCAGCTCGGACAGGGTATCCTACGAGCAGTACTTC.